This T cell receptor (beta chain) was obtained from a study of blood T cell repertoires in COVID-19. Overall study: Acute and convalescent COVID-19 specimens originated in the United States, Italy and Spain. Nucleic acid was either cDNA or gDNA, and it came from T cells, B-cell-depleted T cells, or PBMCs.

The sample holds one count of this clone. As originally analysed: Counts of nucleated cells, estimated from reference gene primer amplification, were obtained. Some clones are missing from TCRdb's copy, which holds only in-frame ones; the method was immunoSEQ multiplex PCR. D and trimming were read from the DNA, whereas the V and J calls and clone size are those reported in that table. The sample has around 74,000 clones; roughly 85% are singletons. Trimming took 2 bases from V and 8 from J, leaving 10 bases between them. Germline assignment: CDR1 GTSNPN and CDR2 SVGIG (reference sequence). CDR3 length equals 11 residues.

Sequenced input: peripheral blood. The source is a man under 40 with acute or convalescent COVID-19. This chain uses TRBV30 with TRBJ2-7, with D maybe TRBD1 (5 bases). CDR3 region: CAWSQQDQQYF. Written as DNA, the CDR3 is TGTGCCTGGAGTCAACAGGACCAGCAGTACTTC.